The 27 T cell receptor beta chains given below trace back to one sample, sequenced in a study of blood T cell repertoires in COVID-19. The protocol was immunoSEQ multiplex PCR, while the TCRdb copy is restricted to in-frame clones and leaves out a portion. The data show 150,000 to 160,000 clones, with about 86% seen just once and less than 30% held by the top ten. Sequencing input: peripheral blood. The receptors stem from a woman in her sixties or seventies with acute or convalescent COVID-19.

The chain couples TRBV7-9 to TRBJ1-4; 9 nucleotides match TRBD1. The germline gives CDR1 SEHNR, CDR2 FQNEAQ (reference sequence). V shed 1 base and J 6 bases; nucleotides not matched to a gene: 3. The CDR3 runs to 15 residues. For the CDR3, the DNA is TGTGCCAGCAGCTTAGGGACAGGGGCGGATGAAAAACTGTTTTTT. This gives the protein CASSLGTGADEKLFF.

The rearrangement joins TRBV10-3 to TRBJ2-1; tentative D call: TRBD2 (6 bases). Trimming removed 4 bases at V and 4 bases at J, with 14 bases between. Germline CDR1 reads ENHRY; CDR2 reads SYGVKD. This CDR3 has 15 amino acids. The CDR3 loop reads CAISGSGLYYNEQFF. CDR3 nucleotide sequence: TGTGCCATCAGTGGTTCGGGACTCTATTACAATGAGCAGTTCTTC.

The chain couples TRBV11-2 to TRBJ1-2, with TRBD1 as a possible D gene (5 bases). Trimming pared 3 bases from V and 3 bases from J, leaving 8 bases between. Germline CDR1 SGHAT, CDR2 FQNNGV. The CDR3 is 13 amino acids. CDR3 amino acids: CASSFGRDYGYTF. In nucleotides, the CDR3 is TGTGCCAGCAGCTTCGGCAGGGACTATGGCTACACCTTC.

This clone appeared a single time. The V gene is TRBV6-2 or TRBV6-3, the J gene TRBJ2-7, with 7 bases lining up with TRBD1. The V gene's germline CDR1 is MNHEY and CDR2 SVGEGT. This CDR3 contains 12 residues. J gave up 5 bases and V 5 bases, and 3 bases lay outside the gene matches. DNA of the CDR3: TGTGCCAGCAGTCGACAGGGAAACGAGCAGTACGTC. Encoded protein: CASSRQGNEQYV.

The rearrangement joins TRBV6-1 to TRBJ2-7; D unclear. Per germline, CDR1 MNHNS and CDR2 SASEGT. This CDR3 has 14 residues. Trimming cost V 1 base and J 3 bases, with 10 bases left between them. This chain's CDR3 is CASSEGGGLYEQYF. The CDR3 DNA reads TGTGCCAGCAGTGAAGGTGGTGGCCTCTACGAGCAGTACTTC.

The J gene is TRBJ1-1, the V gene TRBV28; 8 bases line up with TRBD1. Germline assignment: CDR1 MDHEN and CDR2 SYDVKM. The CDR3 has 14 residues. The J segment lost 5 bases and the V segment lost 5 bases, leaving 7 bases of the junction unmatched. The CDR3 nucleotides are TGTGCCAGCAGTCTCAGGGGGCTACAGACTGAAGCTTTCTTT. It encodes CASSLRGLQTEAFF.

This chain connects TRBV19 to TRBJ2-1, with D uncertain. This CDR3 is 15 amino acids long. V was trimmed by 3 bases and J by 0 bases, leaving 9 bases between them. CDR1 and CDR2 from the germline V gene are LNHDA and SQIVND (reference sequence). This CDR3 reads CASSIERSSYNEQFF. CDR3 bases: TGTGCCAGTAGTATCGAAAGGAGCTCCTACAATGAGCAGTTCTTC.

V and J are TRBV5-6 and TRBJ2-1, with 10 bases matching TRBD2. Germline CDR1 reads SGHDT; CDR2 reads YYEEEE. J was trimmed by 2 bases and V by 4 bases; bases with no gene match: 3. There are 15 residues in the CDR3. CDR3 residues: CASSLTSGPYNEQFF. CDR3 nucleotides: TGTGCCAGCAGCCTGACTAGCGGGCCCTACAATGAGCAGTTCTTC.

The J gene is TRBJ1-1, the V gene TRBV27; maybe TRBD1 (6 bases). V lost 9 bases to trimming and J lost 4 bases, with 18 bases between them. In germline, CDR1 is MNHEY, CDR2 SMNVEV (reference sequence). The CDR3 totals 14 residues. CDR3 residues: CASWGLTGTTEAFF. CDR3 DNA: TGTGCCAGTTGGGGATTAACAGGGACCACTGAAGCTTTCTTT.

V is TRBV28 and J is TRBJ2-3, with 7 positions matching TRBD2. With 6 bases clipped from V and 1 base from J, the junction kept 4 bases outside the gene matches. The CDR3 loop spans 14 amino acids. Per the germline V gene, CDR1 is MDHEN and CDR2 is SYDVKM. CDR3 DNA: TGTGCCAGCAGGGGGGGACTACGCACAGATACGCAGTATTTT. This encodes CASRGGLRTDTQYF.

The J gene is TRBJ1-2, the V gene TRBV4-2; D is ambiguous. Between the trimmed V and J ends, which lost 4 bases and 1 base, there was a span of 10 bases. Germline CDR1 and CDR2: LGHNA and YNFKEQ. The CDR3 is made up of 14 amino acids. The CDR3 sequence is CASSPDPGNYGYTF. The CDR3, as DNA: TGTGCCAGCAGCCCCGATCCAGGTAACTATGGCTACACCTTC.

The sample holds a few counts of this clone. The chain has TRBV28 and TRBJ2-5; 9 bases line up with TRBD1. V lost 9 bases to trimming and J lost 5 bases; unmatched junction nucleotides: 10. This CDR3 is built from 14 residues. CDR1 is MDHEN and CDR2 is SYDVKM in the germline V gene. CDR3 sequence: CASHPGTGIETQYF. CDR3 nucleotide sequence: TGTGCCAGTCACCCGGGGACAGGGATCGAGACCCAGTACTTC.

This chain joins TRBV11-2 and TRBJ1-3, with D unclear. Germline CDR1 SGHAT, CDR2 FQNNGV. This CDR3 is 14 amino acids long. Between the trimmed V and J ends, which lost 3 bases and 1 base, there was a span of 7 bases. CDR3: CASSLGGSGNTIYF. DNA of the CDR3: TGTGCCAGCAGCTTGGGAGGATCTGGAAACACCATATATTTT.

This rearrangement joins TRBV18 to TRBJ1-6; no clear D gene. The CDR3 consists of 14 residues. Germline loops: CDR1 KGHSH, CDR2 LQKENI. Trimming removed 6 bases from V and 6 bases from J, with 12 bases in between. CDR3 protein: CASSLNPLNSPLHF. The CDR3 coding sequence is TGTGCCAGCTCCCTAAACCCACTTAATTCACCCCTCCACTTT.

The CDR3: CASSENLASGVNEQFF. As DNA, the CDR3 is TGTGCCAGCAGTGAAAATCTGGCGTCCGGGGTCAATGAGCAGTTCTTC. V and J are TRBV2 and TRBJ2-1; possible D gene TRBD2, 5 bases. CDR3 length: 16 residues. CDR1 SNHLY and CDR2 FYNNEI come from the germline V gene. V was cut by 2 bases and J by 6 bases, with 17 bases left in between.

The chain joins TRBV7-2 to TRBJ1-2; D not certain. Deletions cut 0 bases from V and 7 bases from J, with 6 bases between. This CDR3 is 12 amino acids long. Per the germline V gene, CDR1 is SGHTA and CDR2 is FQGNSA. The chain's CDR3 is CASSLAISGYTF. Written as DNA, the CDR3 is TGTGCCAGCAGCTTAGCGATTAGTGGCTACACCTTC.

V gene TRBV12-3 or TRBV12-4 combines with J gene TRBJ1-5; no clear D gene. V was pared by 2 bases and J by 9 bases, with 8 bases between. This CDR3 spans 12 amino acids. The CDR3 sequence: CASSLSGGPQHF. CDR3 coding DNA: TGTGCCAGCAGTTTATCGGGTGGGCCCCAGCATTTT.

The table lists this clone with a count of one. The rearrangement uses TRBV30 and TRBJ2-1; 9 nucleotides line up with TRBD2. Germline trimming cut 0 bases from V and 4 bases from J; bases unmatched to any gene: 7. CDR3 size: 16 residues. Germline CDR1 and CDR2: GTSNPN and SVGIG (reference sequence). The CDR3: CAWSVKGLASYNEQFF. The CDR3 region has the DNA TGTGCCTGGAGTGTTAAAGGACTAGCGAGTTACAATGAGCAGTTCTTC.

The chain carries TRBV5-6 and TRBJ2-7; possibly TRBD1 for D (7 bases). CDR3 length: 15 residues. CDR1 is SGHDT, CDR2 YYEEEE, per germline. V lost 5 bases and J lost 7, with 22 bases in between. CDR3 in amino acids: CASRTVQGTGGEQYV. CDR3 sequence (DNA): TGTGCCAGCAGGACAGTACAGGGGACCGGGGGTGAGCAGTACGTC.

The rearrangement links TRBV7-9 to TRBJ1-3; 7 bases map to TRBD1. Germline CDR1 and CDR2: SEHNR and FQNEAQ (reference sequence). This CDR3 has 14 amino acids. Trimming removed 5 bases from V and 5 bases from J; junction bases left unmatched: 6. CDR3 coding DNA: TGTGCCAGCAGCCAATCGACAGGGCGAAACACCATATATTTT. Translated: CASSQSTGRNTIYF.

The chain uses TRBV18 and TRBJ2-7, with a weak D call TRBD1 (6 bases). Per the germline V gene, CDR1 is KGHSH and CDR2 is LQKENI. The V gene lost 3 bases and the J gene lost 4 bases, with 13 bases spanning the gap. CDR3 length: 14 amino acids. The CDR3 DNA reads TGTGCCAGCTCACCCAGCAGGGGCCCATACGAGCAGTACGTC. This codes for CASSPSRGPYEQYV.

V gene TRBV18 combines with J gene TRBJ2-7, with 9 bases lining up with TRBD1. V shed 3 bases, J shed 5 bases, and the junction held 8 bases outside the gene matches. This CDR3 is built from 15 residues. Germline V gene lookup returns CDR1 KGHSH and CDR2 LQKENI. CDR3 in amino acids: CASSPFPGQGDEQYF. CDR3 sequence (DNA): TGTGCCAGCTCACCTTTCCCGGGACAGGGAGACGAGCAGTACTTC.

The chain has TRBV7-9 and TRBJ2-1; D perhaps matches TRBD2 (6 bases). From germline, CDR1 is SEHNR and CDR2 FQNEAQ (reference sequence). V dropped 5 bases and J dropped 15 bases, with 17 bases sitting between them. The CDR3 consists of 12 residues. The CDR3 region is CASSGPGGVLFF. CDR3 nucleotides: TGTGCCAGCAGCGGACCCGGCGGGGTTTTGTTCTTC. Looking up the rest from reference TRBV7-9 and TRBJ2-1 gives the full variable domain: DTGVSQNPRHKITKRGQNVTFRCDPISEHNRLYWYRQTLGQGPEFLTYFQNEAQLEKSRLLSDRFSAERPKGSFSTLEIQRTEQGDSAMYLCASSGPGGVLFFGPGTRLTVL.

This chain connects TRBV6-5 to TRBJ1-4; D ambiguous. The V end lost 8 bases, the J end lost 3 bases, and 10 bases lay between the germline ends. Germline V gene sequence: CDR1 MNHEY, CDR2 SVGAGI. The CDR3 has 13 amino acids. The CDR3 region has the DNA TGTGCCAGCGGCGGAACTGCTAATGAAAAACTGTTTTTT. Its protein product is CASGGTANEKLFF.

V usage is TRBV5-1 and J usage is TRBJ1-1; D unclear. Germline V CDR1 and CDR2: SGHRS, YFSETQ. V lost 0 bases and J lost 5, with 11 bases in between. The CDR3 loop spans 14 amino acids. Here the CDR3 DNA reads TGCGCCAGCAGCTTGGCTTCCACGGGGACTGAAGCTTTCTTT. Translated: CASSLASTGTEAFF.

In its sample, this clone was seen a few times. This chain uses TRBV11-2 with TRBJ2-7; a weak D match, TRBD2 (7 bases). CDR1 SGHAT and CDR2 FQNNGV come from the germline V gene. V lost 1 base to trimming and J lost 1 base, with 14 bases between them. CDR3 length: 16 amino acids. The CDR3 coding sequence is TGTGCCAGCAGCTTAGGTCCCGGGGGGCTTTCCTACGAGCAGTACTTC. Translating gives CASSLGPGGLSYEQYF.

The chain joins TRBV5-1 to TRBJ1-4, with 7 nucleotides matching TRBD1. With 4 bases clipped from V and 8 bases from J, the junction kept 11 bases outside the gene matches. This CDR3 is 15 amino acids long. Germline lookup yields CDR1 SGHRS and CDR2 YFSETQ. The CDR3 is CASSPGTVRGEKLFF. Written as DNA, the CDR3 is TGCGCCAGCAGCCCGGGGACAGTGCGAGGGGAAAAACTGTTTTTT. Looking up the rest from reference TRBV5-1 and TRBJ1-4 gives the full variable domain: KAGVTQTPRYLIKTRGQQVTLSCSPISGHRSVSWYQQTPGQGLQFLFEYFSETQRNKGNFPGRFSGRQFSNSRSEMNVSTLELGDSALYLCASSPGTVRGEKLFFGSGTQLSVL.